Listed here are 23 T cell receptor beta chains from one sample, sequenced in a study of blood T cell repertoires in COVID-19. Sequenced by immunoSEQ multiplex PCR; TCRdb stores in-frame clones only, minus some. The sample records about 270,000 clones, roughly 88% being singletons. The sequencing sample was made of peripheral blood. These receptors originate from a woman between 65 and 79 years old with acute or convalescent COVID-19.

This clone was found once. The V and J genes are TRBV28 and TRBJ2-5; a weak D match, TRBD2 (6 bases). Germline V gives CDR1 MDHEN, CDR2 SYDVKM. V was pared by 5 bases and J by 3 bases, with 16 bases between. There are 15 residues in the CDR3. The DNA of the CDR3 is TGTGCCAGCAGTATAAGTAGGAGGGATAAAGAGACCCAGTACTTC. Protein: CASSISRRDKETQYF.

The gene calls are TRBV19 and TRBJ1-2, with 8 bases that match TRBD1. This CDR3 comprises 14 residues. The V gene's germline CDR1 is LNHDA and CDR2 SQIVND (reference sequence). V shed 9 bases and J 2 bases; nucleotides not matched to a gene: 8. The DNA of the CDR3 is TGTGCCAGCAGACAGGGGATTCTGAACTATGGCTACACCTTC. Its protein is CASRQGILNYGYTF.

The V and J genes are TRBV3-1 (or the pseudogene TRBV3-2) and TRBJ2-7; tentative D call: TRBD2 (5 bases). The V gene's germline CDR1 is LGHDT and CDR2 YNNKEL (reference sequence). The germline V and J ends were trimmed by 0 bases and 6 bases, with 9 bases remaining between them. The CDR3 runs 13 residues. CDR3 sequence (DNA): TGTGCCAGCAGCCAAGAGAGGAGGAGCGAGCAGTACTTC. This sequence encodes CASSQERRSEQYF.

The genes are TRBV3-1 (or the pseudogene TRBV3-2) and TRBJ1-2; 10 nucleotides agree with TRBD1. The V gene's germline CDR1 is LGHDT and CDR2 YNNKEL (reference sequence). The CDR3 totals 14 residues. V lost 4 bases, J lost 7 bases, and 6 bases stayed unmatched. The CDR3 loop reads CASSLTGGAFGYTF. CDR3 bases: TGTGCCAGCAGCCTGACAGGGGGCGCATTTGGCTACACCTTC.

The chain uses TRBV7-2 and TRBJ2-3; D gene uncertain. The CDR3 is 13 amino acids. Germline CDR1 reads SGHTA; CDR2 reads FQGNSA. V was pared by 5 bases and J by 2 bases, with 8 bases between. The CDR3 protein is CASSQRITDTQYF. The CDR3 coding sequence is TGTGCCAGCAGCCAGAGGATCACAGATACGCAGTATTTT.

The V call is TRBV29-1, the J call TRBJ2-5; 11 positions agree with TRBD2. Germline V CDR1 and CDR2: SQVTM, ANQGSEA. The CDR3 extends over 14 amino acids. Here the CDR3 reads CTERVAGGRETQYF. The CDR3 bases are TGCACGGAAAGGGTAGCGGGGGGGCGTGAGACCCAGTACTTC.

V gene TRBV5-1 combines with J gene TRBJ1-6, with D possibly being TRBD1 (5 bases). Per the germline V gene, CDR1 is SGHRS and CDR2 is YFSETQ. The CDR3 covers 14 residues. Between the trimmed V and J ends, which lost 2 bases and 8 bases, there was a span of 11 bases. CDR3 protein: CASSLSRADSPLHF. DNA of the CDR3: TGCGCCAGCAGCTTAAGCAGGGCGGATTCACCCCTCCACTTT.

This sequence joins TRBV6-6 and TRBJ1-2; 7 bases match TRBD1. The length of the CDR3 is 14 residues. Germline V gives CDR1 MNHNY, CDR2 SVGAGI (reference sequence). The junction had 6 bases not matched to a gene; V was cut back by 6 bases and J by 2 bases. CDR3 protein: CASSLRGQNYGYTF. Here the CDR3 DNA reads TGTGCCAGCAGCTTGAGGGGGCAGAACTATGGCTACACCTTC.

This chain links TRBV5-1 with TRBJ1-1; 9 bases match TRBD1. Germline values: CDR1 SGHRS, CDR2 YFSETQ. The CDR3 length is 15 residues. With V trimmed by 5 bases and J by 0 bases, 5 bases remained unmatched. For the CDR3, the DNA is TGCGCCAGCAGGGACAGGGGCCTACTGAACACTGAAGCTTTCTTT. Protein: CASRDRGLLNTEAFF.

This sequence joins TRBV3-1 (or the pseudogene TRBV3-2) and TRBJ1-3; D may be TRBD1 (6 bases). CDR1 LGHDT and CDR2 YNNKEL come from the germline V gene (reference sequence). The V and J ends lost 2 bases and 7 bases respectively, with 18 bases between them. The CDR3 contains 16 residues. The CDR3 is CASSQRGSGSLNTIYF. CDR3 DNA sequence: TGTGCCAGCAGCCAAAGGGGGTCAGGGAGCTTGAACACCATATATTTT.

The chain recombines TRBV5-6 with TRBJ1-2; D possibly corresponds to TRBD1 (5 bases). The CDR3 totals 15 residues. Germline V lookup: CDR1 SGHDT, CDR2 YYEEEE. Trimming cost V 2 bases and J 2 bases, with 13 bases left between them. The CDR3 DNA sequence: TGTGCCAGCAGCTTAATGTCCGGGGGGAACTATGGCTACACCTTC. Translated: CASSLMSGGNYGYTF.

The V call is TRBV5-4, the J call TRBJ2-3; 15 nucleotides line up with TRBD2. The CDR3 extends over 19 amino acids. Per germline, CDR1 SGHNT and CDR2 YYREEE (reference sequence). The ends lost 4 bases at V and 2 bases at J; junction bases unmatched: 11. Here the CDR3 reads CASSGAGTSGGRVTDTQYF. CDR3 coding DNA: TGTGCCAGCAGCGGGGCCGGGACTAGCGGGGGGCGGGTCACAGATACGCAGTATTTT.

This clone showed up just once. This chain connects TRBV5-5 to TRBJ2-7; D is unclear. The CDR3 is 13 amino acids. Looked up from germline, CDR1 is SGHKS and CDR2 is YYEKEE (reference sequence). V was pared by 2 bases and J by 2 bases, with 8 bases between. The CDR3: CASSFGSTYEQYF. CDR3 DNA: TGTGCCAGCAGCTTCGGGTCGACCTACGAGCAGTACTTC. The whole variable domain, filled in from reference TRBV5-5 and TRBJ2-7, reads DAGVTQSPTHLIKTRGQQVTLRCSPISGHKSVSWYQQVLGQGPQFIFQYYEKEERGRGNFPDRFSARQFPNYSSELNVNALLLGDSALYLCASSFGSTYEQYFGPGTRLTVT.

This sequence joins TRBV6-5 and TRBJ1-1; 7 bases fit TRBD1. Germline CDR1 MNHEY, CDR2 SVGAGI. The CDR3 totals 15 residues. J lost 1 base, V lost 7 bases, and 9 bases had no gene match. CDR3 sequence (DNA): TGTGCCAGCAACCTCGCGACAGGGACGAACACTGAAGCTTTCTTT. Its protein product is CASNLATGTNTEAFF.

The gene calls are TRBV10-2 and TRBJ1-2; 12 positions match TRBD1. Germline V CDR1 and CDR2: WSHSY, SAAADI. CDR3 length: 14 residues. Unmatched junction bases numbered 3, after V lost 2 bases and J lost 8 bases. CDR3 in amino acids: CASSEGTGGAGYTF. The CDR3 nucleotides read TGCGCCAGCAGTGAGGGGACAGGGGGCGCGGGCTACACCTTC.

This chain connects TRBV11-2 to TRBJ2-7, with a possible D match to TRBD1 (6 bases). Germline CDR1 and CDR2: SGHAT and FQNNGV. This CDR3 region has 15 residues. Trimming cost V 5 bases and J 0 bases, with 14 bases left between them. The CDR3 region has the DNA TGTGCCAGCAGCCACGACAGGCCCCACTCCTACGAGCAGTACTTC. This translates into CASSHDRPHSYEQYF.

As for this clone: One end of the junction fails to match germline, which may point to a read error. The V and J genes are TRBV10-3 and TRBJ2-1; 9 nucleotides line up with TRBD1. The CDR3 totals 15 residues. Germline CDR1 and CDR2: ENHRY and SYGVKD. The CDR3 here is CAITEGQGGRNEQFF. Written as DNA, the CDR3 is TGTGCCATCACTGAGGGACAGGGCGGACGCAATGAGCAGTTCTTC.

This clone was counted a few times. In nucleotides, the CDR3 is TGTGCCAGCAGTGTGGCGGGGGCACAACAGCCCCAGCATTTT. This encodes CASSVAGAQQPQHF. This chain uses TRBV2 with TRBJ1-5; a possible D gene is TRBD1 (6 bases). Trimming shortened V by 4 bases and J by 7 bases, and 14 bases separated the two germline ends. This CDR3 has 14 residues. Germline CDR1 and CDR2: SNHLY and FYNNEI.

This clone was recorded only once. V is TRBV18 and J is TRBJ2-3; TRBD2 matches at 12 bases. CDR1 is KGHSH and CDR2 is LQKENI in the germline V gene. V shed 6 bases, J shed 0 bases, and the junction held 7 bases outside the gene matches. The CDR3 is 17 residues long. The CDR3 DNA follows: TGTGCCAGCTCCTCGACTAGCGGGGGACCTAGCACAGATACGCAGTATTTT. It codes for CASSSTSGGPSTDTQYF.

The CDR3 nucleotides are TGTGCCAGCAGGGAGAAAGGGATCGGGGGGTACGAGCAGTACTTC. It encodes CASREKGIGGYEQYF. J is TRBJ2-7 and V is TRBV6-6, with 7 bases identical to TRBD2. CDR3 size: 15 residues. Unmatched junction bases numbered 12, after V lost 6 bases and J lost 4 bases. CDR1 is MNHNY, CDR2 SVGAGI, per germline (reference sequence).

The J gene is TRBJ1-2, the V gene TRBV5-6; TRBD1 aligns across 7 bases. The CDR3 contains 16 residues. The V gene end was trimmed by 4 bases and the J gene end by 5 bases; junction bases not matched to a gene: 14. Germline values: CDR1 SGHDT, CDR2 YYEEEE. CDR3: CASSPSLTGSIYGYTF. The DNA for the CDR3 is TGTGCCAGCAGCCCCTCGTTGACAGGGTCAATTTATGGCTACACCTTC.

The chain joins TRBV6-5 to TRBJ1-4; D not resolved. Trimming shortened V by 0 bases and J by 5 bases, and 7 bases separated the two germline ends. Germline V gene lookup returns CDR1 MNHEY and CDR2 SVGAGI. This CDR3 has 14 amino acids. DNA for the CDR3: TGTGCCAGCAGTTACTCGAGAAGAAATGAAAAACTGTTTTTT. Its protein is CASSYSRRNEKLFF.

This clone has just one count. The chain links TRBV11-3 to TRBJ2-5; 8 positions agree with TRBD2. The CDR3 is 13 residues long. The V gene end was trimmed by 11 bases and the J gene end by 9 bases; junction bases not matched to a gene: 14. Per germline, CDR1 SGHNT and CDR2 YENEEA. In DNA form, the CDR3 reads TGTGCCTGCGTGGGCACTCCCGGGAGGGCCCAGTACTTC. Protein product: CACVGTPGRAQYF.